The present entry profiles one T cell receptor beta chain with its context. Its antigen is still unknown. The source of the sample is a study of OX40 agonist ivuxolimab in advanced cancers. Whole-study context: Aged roughly 23 to 85 with a mean of roughly 65 years, they were under 85% male. Study-level findings and limits: Blood T cells, both CD4+ and CD8+, expanded clonally by week 6 at 0.1 to 3.0 mg/kg. Among expanded peripheral T cells, antigen specificity went undetermined.

The germline V gene encodes CDR1 ENHRY and CDR2 SYGVKD. The CDR3 sequence is 12 residues long. The V end was cut by 10 bases, the J end by 0 bases, with 9 bases between. Method: immunoSEQ multiplex PCR; TCRdb's copy keeps in-frame clones and lacks some. The sample holds under 85,000 clones, about 87% seen once. The TCR comes from an adult with an advanced solid tumor such as melanoma, head and neck, liver or kidney cancer. This sample comprised CD4+ or CD8+ T cells sorted from blood, obtained in a trial of the OX40 agonist ivuxolimab. The chain recombines TRBV10-3 with TRBJ1-1; the D is unclear. CDR3 loop: CATGKMNTEAFF. Here the CDR3 DNA reads TGTGCCACCGGGAAGATGAACACTGAAGCTTTCTTT.